This TCR beta chain was sequenced in a study of blood T cell repertoires in COVID-19 (TCRdb year 2020). Turning to the overall study: Samples covering the acute and convalescent phases of COVID-19 were provided by collaborators in the United States, Italy and Spain. The prospective study material was composed of cDNA or gDNA derived from T cells, B-cell-depleted T cells, or PBMCs. Deeply sampled blood TCRbeta repertoires from subjects exposed to, actively infected with, or recovered from COVID-19 were included in the dataset. The repertoires were released in a freely available public database meant as a resource for research on the immune response to SARS-CoV-2. The samples were drawn from two sources: the first 160 participants of the ongoing ImmuneRACE study, and some 1,300 subjects contributed by 6 global collaborators. Sample metadata almost always included a de-identified subject ID, COVID-19 status, age in years and sex. Where available, HLA class I and class II types were taken from metadata supplied by the sample provider and were not determined by assay-based typing. Study-wide conclusions, independent of this receptor: How much clinical and demographic metadata was included differed by source and by participant, and the metadata was provided uncurated.

TCRbeta CDR3 regions were amplified from genomic DNA using the immunoSEQ Assay, a bias-controlled multiplex PCR. From the authors' description of their analysis: Nucleated cell counts per sample were estimated from amplification of reference gene primers within the assay. Sequence reads were collapsed and filtered to measure the absolute abundance of every unique TCRbeta CDR3 rearrangement. Productive Simpson clonality was computed per sample as the square root of Simpson's diversity index over productive rearrangements. The table comes from immuneACCESS by way of TCRdb, which keeps in-frame sequences with V and J called. Part of the clones is missing from these tables; in studies checked, under half for an unresolved V gene and the rest for unknown reasons. The V and J calls and clone size were taken over from that table, and D and trimming were inferred from the DNA. The sample records 90,000 to 120,000 clones, around 88% of which are singletons. The top ten clonotypes cover 6.5% to 7% of the sample.

On this clone itself: No antigen is known for it. Base qualities are not at hand, and no much larger clone is one base apart.

CDR1 and CDR2 (MNHEY, SVGAGI) derive from the germline V gene. Clipping removes 8 bases from V and 9 bases from J, with 11 as the unmatched junction base count. The CDR3 holds 14 amino acids from the cysteine to the phenylalanine. The entry retains the CDR3 DNA only, 42 bases that are in frame from base 1. Each collaborating institution followed its own protocols to collect whole blood in K2EDTA tubes. For TCRbeta analysis, collaborator samples were shipped as frozen whole blood, as isolated PBMCs, or as DNA extracted from either sample type. In this chain, TRBV6-5 is recombined with TRBJ1-5; the central 9 bases match TRBD1. This TCR was sampled from a man aged 50 to 60 with active or convalescent COVID-19. Sequencing was carried out using peripheral blood. The DNA reads TGTGCCAGCGATGAGGGGACAGGGAACCGGCCCCAGCATTTT. It specifies CASDEGTGNRPQHF.